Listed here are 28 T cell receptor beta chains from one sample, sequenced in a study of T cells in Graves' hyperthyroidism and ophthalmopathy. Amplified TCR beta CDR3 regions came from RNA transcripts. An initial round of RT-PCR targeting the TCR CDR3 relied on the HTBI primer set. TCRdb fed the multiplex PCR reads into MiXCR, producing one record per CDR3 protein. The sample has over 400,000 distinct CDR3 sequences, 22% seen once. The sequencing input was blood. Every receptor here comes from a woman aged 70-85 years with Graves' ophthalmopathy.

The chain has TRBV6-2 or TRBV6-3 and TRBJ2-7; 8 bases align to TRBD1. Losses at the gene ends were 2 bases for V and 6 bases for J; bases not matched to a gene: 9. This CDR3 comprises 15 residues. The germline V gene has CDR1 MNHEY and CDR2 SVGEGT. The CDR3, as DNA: TGTGCCAGCAGTTACGTTAGGACAGGGCATTCCGAGCAGTACTTC. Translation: CASSYVRTGHSEQYF.

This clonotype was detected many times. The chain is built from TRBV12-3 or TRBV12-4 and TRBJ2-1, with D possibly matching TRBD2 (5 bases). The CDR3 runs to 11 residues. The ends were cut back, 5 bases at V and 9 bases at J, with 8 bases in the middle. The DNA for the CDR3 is TGTGCCAGCAGTGACTATGGTGAGCAGTTCTTC. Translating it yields CASSDYGEQFF.

The CDR3 DNA reads TGTGCCAGCAGTCCGACAGATTCCCAAGAGACCCAGTACTTC. Its translation: CASSPTDSQETQYF. This sequence joins TRBV2 and TRBJ2-5, with D tentatively TRBD1 (5 bases). The V end was cut by 5 bases, the J end by 1 base, with 11 bases between. The CDR3 extends over 14 amino acids. Germline V gives CDR1 SNHLY, CDR2 FYNNEI.

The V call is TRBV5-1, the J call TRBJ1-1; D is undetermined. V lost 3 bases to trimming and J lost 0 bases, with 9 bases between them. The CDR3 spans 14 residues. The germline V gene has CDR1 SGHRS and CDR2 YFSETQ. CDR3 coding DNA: TGCGCCAGCAGCTACGGGAAGATGAACACTGAAGCTTTCTTT. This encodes CASSYGKMNTEAFF.

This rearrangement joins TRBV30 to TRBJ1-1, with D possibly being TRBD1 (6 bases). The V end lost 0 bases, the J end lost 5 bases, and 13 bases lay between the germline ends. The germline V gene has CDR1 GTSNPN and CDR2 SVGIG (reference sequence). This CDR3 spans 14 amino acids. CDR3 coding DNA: TGTGCCTGGAGTGTAGGGGGAGGATGGACTGAAGCTTTCTTT. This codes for CAWSVGGGWTEAFF.

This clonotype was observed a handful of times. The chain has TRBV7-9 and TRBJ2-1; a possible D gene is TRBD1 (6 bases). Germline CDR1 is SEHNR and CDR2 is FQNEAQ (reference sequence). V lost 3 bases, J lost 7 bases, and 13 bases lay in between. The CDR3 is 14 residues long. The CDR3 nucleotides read TGTGCCAGCAGCTTGGGGCCAGACAGGAATGAGCAGTTCTTC. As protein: CASSLGPDRNEQFF.

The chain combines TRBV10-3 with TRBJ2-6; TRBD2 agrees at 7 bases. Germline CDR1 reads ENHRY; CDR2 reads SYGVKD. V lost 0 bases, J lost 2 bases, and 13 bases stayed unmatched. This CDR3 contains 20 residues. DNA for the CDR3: TGTGCCATCAGTGAGTCGATCGTCGGCGGGAGTGGTGCTGGGGCCAACGTCCTGACTTTC. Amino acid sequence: CAISESIVGGSGAGANVLTF.

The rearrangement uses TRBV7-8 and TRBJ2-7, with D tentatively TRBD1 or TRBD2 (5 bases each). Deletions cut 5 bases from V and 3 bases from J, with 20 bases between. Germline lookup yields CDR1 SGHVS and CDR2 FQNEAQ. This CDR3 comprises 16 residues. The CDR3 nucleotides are TGTGCCAGCAGCCCCCTCACCGGGGCTGCAATCTACGAGCAGTACTTC. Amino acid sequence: CASSPLTGAAIYEQYF. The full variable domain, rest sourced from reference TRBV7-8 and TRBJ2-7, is GAGVSQSPRYKVAKRGQDVALRCDPISGHVSLFWYQQALGQGPEFLTYFQNEAQLDKSGLPSDRFFAERPEGSVSTLKIQRTQQEDSAVYLCASSPLTGAAIYEQYFGPGTRLTVT.

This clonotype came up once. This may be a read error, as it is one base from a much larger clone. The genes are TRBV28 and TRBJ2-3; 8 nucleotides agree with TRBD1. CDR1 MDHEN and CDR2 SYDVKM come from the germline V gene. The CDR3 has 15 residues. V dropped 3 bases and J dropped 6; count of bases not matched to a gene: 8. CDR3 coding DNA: TGTGCCAGCAGTTTTTCCCAGGGGGCGGCGGATACGCAGTATTTT. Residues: CASSFSQGAADTQYF. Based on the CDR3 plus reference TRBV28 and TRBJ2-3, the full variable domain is DVKVTQSSRYLVKRTGEKVFLECVQDMDHENMFWYRQDPGLGLRLIYFSYDVKMKEKGDIPEGYSVSREKKERFSLILESASTNQTSMYLCASSFSQGAADTQYFGPGTRLTVL.

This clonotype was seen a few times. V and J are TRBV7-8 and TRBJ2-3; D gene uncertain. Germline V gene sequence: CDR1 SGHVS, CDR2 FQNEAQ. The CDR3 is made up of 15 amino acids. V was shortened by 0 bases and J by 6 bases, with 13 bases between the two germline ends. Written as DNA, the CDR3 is TGTGCCAGCAGCTTAGCGGAGACTGTACCGGATACGCAGTATTTT. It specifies CASSLAETVPDTQYF.

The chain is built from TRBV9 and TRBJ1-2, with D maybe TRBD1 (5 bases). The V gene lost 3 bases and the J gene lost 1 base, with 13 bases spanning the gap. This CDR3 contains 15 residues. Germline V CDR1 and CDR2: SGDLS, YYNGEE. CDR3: CASSARVGGNYGYTF. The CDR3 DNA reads TGTGCCAGCAGCGCTAGAGTGGGGGGTAACTATGGCTACACCTTC.

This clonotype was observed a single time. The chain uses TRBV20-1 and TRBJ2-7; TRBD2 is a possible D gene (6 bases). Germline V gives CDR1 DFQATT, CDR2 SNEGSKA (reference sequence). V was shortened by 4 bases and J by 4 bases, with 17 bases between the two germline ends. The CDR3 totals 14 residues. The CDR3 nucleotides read TGCAGTGCTAAGTCTTTGGCTAGCGCATACGAGCAGTACTTC. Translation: CSAKSLASAYEQYF.

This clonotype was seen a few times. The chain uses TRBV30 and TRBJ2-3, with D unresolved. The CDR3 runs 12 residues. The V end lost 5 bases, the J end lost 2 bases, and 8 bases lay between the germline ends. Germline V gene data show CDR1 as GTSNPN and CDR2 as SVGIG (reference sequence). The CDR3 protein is CAWRPYTDTQYF. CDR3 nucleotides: TGTGCCTGGCGGCCATACACAGATACGCAGTATTTT.

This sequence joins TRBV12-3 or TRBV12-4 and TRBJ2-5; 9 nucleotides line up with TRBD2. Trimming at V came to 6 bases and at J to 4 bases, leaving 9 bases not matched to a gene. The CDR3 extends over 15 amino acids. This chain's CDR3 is CASRTSGGPGETQYF. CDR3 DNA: TGTGCCAGCAGGACTAGCGGAGGGCCGGGAGAGACCCAGTACTTC.

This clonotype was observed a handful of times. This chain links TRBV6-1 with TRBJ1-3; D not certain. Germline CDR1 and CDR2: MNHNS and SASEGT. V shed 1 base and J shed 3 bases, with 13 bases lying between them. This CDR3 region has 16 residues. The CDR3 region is CASSEGSGWDGNTIYF. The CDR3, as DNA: TGTGCCAGCAGTGAAGGGTCAGGATGGGATGGAAACACCATATATTTT.

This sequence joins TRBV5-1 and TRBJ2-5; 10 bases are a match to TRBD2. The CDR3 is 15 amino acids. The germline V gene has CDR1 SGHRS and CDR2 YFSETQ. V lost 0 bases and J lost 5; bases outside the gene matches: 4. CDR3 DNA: TGCGCCAGCAGCTTGGTTCTAGCGGGAGAGGAGACCCAGTACTTC. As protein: CASSLVLAGEETQYF.

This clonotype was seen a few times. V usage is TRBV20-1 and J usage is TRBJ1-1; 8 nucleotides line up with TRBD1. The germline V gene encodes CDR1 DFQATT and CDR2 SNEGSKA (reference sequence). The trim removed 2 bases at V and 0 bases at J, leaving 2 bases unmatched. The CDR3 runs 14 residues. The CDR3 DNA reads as TGCAGTGCTAGAACAGGGGGTTTGAACACTGAAGCTTTCTTT. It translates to CSARTGGLNTEAFF.

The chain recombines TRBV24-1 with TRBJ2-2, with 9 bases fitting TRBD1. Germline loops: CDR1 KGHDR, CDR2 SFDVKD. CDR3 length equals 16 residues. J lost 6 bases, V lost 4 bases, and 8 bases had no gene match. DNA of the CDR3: TGTGCCACCAGTGACCCGGGACAGGGTGCATCCGGGGAGCTGTTTTTT. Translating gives CATSDPGQGASGELFF.

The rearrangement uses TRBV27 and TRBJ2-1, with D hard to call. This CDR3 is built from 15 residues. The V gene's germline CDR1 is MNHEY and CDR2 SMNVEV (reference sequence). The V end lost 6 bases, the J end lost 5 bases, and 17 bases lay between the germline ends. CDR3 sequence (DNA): TGTGCCAGCAGCCGGCGGCCTGGACGCCACAATGAGCAGTTCTTC. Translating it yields CASSRRPGRHNEQFF.

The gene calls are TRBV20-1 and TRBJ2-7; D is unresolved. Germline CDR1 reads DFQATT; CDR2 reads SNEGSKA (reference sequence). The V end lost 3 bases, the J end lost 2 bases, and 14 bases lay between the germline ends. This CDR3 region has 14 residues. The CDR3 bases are TGCAGTGCTAGTCGCAGCGTCAACACCTACGAGCAGTACTTC. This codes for CSASRSVNTYEQYF.

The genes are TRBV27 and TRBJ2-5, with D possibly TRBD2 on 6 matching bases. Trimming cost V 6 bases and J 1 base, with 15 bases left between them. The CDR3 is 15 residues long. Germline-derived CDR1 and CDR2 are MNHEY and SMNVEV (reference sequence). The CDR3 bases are TGTGCCAGCAGCTTGGCCGGACTAACCCAAGAGACCCAGTACTTC. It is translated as CASSLAGLTQETQYF.

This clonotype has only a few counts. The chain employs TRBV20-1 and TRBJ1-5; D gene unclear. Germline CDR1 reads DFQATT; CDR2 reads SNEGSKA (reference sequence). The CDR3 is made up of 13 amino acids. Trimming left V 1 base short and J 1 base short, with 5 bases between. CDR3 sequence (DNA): TGCAGTGCTAGAGGGGGAAGCAATCAGCCCCAGCATTTT. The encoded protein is CSARGGSNQPQHF.

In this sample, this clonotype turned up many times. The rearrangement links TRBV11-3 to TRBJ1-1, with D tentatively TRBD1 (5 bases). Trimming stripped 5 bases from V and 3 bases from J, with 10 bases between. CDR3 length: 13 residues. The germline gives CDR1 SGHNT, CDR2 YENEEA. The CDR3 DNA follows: TGTGCCAGCAGCCACGGGGGAGACACTGAAGCTTTCTTT. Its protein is CASSHGGDTEAFF.

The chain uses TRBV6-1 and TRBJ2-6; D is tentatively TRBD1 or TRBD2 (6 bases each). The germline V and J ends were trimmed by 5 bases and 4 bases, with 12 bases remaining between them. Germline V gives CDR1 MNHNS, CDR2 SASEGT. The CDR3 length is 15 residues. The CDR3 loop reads CASSPRGQGANVLTF. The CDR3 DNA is TGTGCCAGCAGTCCCCGGGGGCAAGGGGCCAACGTCCTGACTTTC.

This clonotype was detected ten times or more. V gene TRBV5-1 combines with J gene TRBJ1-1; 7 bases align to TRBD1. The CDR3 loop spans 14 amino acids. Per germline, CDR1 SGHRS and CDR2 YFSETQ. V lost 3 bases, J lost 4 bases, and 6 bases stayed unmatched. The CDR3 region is CASSYGTATTEAFF. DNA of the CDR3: TGCGCCAGCAGCTACGGGACAGCGACCACTGAAGCTTTCTTT.

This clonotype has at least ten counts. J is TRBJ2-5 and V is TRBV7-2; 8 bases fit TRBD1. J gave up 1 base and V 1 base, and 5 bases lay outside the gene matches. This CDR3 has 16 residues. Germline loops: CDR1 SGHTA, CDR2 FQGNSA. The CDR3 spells CASSLGDRTLQETQYF. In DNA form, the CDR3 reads TGTGCCAGCAGCTTAGGGGACAGGACCCTCCAAGAGACCCAGTACTTC.

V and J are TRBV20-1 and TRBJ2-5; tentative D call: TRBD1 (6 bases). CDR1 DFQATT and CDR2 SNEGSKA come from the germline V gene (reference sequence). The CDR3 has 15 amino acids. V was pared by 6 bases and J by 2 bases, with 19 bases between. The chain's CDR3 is CSATPSGTGQETQYF. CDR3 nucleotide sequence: TGCAGTGCCACCCCCAGCGGAACAGGGCAAGAGACCCAGTACTTC.

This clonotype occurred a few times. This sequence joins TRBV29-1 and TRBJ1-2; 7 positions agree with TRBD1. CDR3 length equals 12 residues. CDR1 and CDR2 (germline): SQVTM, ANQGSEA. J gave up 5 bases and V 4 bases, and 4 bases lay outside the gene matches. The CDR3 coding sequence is TGCAGCGTTGTTACAGGGGCTTATGGCTACACCTTC. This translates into CSVVTGAYGYTF.